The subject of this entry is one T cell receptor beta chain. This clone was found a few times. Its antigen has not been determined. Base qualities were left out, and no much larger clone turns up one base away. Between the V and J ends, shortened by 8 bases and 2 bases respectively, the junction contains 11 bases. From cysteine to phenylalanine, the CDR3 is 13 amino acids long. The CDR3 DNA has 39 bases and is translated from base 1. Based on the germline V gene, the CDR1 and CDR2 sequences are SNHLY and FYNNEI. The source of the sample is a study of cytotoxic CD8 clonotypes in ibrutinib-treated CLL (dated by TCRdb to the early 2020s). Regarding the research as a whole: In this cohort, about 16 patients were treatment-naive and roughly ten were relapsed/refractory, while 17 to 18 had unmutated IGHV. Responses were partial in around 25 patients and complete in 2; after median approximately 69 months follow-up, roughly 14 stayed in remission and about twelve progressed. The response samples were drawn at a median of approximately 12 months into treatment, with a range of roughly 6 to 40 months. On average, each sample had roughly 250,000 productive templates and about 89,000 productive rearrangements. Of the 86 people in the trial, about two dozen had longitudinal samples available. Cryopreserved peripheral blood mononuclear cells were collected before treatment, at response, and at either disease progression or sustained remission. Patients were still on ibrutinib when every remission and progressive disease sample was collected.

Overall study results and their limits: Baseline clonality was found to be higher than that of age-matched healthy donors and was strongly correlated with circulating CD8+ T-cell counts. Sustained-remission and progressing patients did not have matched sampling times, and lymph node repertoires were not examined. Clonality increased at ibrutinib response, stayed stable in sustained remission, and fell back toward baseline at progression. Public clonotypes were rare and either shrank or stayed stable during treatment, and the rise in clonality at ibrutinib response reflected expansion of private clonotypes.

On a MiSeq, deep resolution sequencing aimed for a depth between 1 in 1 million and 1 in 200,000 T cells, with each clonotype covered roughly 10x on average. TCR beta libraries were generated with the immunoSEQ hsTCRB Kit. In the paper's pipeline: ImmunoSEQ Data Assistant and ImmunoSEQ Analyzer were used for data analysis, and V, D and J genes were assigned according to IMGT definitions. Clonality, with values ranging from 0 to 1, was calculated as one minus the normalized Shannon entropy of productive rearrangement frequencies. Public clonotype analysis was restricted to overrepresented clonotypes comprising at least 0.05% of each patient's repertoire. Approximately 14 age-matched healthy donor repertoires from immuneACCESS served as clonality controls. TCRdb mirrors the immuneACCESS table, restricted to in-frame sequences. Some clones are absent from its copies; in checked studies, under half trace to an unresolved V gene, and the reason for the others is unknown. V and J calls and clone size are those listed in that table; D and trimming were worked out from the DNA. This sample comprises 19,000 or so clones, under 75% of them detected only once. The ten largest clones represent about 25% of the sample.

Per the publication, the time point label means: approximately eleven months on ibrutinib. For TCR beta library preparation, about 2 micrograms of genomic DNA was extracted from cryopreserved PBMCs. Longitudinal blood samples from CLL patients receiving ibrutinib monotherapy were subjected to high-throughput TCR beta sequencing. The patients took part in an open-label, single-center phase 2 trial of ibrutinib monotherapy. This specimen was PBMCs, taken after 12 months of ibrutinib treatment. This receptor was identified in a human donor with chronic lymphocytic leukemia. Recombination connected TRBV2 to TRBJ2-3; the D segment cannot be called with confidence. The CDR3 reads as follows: CASLKENTDTQYF. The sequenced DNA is TGTGCCAGCCTTAAGGAGAACACAGATACGCAGTATTTT.